The source of this T cell receptor beta chain is a study of Tregs in tolerant kidney transplant recipients (dated 2019 in TCRdb). General notes on the study: The study applied TCRbeta sequencing to find donor-specific regulatory T cells before combined kidney and bone marrow transplantation and then followed those same cells after transplant. General conclusions and limits of the study: The study was constrained by small patient numbers, and validation of the findings is required in larger populations and under other immunosuppression protocols. For some patients the PCR primers changed over time, which made it impossible to compare the samples from those patients at the nucleotide level. Expanding Tregs with activated donor B cells appeared to identify the most biologically relevant and donor-specific TCRbeta repertoire. Donor-specific Treg expansion exceeded global Treg expansion in tolerant patients, suggesting antigen-driven rather than nonspecific expansion. Although technical replication error seemed to be minimal, the question of biological reproducibility was not addressed directly.

Per the germline V gene, SGDLS is the CDR1 and YYNGEE is the CDR2. Germline trimming amounts to 0 bases on V and 4 bases on J, with 8 as the count of junction bases outside the gene matches. The CDR3 measures 16 amino acids from cysteine to phenylalanine. The only DNA kept is the CDR3, 48 bases in frame from the first base. This specimen's time point label, interpreted: 6 months after combined kidney and bone marrow transplant. Transplants used related donors with nonmyeloablative bone marrow transplantation; mixed chimerism was transient in the human trials. Thawed PBMCs were FACS-sorted into unstimulated Tregs (CD4+CD25+CD127-), CD4+ non-Tregs (CD4+CD25-), CD4 cells and CD8 cells. The patients were 4 recipients of combined kidney and bone marrow transplants from the ITN036ST trial, and samples were available only for these trial subjects. Healthy control blood was processed to PBMCs by Ficoll density gradient and cryopreserved, and patient PBMCs were collected before and after transplant.

To note about this clone: Its antigen target is currently unknown. No base-level quality is on record; no much larger clone is a single base apart.

For TCRbeta CDR3 sequencing, genomic DNA was extracted from sorted cells using the QIAGEN DNeasy Blood and Tissue Kit. High-throughput TCRbeta CDR3 sequencing, which included PCR amplification with bias correction and internal controls, was done commercially through immunoSEQ. In the original analysis: Unique productive TCRbeta sequences were defined by CDR3 nucleotide sequence where primers matched, otherwise by CDR3 amino acid sequence with Vbeta and Jbeta genes. As a correction for sorting error, sequences shared between sorted populations at a frequency ratio of 2:1 or less were discarded, and the remaining shared sequences were assigned to the higher population. A sequence was defined as donor-reactive if the sequence was expanded at least 5-fold in CFSE-low cells compared with unstimulated cells and had a frequency of at least 0.01% in CFSE-low cells. Jensen-Shannon divergence, calculated on the top 100 TCRbeta sequences ranked by frequency, was used to quantify repertoire divergence. For samples with multiple sequencing runs, sorting error was corrected separately for each run before the runs were pooled. TCRdb took over this immuneACCESS table, retaining in-frame rearrangements with V and J assigned. Such tables are incomplete; in checked studies, under half of the missing clones stem from an unresolved V gene, and the remainder is unexplained. Clonal size and the V and J genes are those of that table, whereas D and trimming came from the DNA. Present in this sample are around 61,000 clones, 80% to 90% of which were seen just once. The ten largest clonotypes hold 3.8% of the sample.

The material was CD4+ T cells from blood (PBMCs), obtained 6 months after the transplant. The TCR originated in a human patient who received a combined kidney and bone marrow transplant. Some T cells may be donor cells from the graft after a transplant. The chain is assembled from TRBV9 and TRBJ1-2; 8 middle bases align to TRBD1. CDR3 sequence: CASSVEGPGGAYGYTF. The nucleotide sequence reads TGTGCCAGCAGCGTAGAGGGTCCAGGGGGCGCCTATGGCTACACCTTC. Joined to the reference TRBV9 and TRBJ1-2 proteins, this CDR3 gives the full variable domain: DSGVTQTPKHLITATGQRVTLRCSPRSGDLSVYWYQQSLDQGLQFLIQYYNGEERAKGNILERFSAQQFPDLHSELNLSSLELGDSALYFCASSVEGPGGAYGYTFGSGTRLTVV.